Included here is one T cell receptor beta chain sequence, with context. Its binding antigen is unknown. Base qualities are not provided; no much larger clone lies one nucleotide away. Participants in the prospective study were enrolled through a virtual design, were aged roughly 18 to 100 years, and lived in roughly 25 United States geographic areas. To assign participants to cohorts, the prospective study relied on clinical history that participants themselves reported in a screening survey and a study questionnaire. Mobile phlebotomists in the prospective study collected whole blood, serum and a nasopharyngeal or oropharyngeal swab from every participant. Over a roughly two-month period, participants in the prospective study had the option of providing additional blood draws and questionnaires. Blood samples from the prospective study were shipped frozen or at room temperature prior to DNA extraction.

This specimen comes from a study of blood T cell repertoires in COVID-19 (dated by TCRdb to the early 2020s). Regarding the complete study: The collaborator samples originated in the United States, Italy and Spain and spanned the acute and convalescent phases of COVID-19. Where HLA class I and class II types were available, the types were taken from metadata supplied by the sample provider, not from assay-based typing. The dataset comprised deeply sampled blood TCRbeta repertoires from subjects exposed to, actively infected with, or recovered from COVID-19. The material from the prospective study consisted of cDNA or gDNA derived from T cells, B-cell-depleted T cells, or PBMCs. A de-identified subject ID, COVID-19 status, age in years and sex were almost always included in the sample metadata. Samples came from the ongoing ImmuneRACE study (first 160 participants) plus 1,254 subjects from 6 global collaborators. The repertoires were released in a freely available public database intended as a resource for research on the immune response to SARS-CoV-2.

TCRbeta CDR3 regions were amplified from genomic DNA using the immunoSEQ Assay, a bias-controlled multiplex PCR. On the study's bioinformatics: The number of nucleated cells in each sample was estimated by amplification of reference gene primers within the assay. Sequence reads were collapsed and filtered to measure the absolute abundance of every unique TCRbeta CDR3 rearrangement. For each sample, productive Simpson clonality was calculated by taking the square root of Simpson's diversity index across productive rearrangements. TCRdb retrieved this table from immuneACCESS and kept in-frame rearrangements only. Not all clones are present; in checked studies, unresolved V genes account for under half, and no reason is known for the remainder. The V and J calls and the clone size are those of that table, but D and trimming were determined from the DNA. This sample holds approximately 160,000 clones; 80% to 90% were observed only once. Approximately 4% of the sample is taken by the ten largest.

The paper's findings and limits, for the study overall: The amount of clinical and demographic metadata varied by source and participant and was provided uncurated.

The V and J ends are trimmed by 4 bases and 7 bases, leaving 17 bases between them. Sequences MDHEN (CDR1) and SYDVKM (CDR2) are obtained from the germline V gene. Including the terminal cysteine and phenylalanine, the CDR3 comprises 15 residues. The sequence is cut down to CDR3 DNA, 45 bases in frame from base 1. The TCR sequence derives from a woman in her forties or fifties in a cohort exposed to, infected with or recovered from COVID-19 (not recorded which). Input material: PBMCs or T cells enriched from blood (not recorded which). The chain links TRBV28 with TRBJ1-5; TRBD1 is perhaps the D gene, given 5 matching bases. The nucleotide sequence is TGTGCCAGCAGTTCCCCGACGCTAAAGGGGCAGCCCCAGCATTTT. This sequence encodes CASSSPTLKGQPQHF.